The clone carrying this TCR beta chain was seen more than once but under ten times. Its antigen is not known. The data originate from a study of human T cells and chemical hapten exposure. Study-level background: Yields of TCR per sample differed, chiefly owing to small differences in pooled library volume.

The study's findings and limits: The number of TCRs above 1 in 1000 frequency did not change after DPC sensitization.

Germline V gene sequence: CDR1 SQVTM, CDR2 ANQGSEA. The V end was cut by 3 bases, the J end by 1 base, with 18 bases between. This CDR3 region has 16 residues. The library tagged individual cDNA molecules with unique molecular identifiers. Per the study methods: Sample TCR totals centred on a median of about 100,000, ranging about 20,000 to 690,600. In TCRdb, the RACE reads were re-called with MiXCR into one record per CDR3 protein. The V and J calls come from TCRdb's annotation, not from the publication. Of approximately 97,000 distinct CDR3 sequences in the sample, around 9% are singletons; the top ten hold roughly 3.1%. Time point of the sample: healthy volunteer bleed at 2 weeks. Total RNA was extracted from unfractionated whole blood.

This clonotype originated in a female donor in good health. Some clones in this sample may be carry-over from other donors' samples. Sequencing input: whole blood. The V gene is TRBV29-1, the J gene TRBJ1-1; no definite D call. The CDR3 DNA reads as TGCAGCGTTGATTTTTGGCGGGGTCGGGAGAACACTGAAGCTTTCTTT. As protein: CSVDFWRGRENTEAFF.